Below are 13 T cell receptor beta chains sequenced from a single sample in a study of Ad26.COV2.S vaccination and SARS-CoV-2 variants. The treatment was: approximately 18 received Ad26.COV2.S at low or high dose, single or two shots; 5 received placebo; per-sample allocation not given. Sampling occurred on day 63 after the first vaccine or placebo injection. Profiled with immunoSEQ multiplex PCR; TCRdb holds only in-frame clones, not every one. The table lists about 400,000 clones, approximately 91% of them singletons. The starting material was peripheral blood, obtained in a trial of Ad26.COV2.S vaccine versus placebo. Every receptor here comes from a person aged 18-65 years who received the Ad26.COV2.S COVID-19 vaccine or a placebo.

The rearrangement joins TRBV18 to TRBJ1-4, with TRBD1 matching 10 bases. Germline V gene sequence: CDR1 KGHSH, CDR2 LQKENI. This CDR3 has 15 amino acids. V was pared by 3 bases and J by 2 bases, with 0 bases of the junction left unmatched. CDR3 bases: TGTGCCAGCTCACCGGACAGGGGGACTAATGAAAAACTGTTTTTT. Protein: CASSPDRGTNEKLFF. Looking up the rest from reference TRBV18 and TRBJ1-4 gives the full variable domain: NAGVMQNPRHLVRRRGQEARLRCSPMKGHSHVYWYRQLPEEGLKFMVYLQKENIIDESGMPKERFSAEFPKEGPSILRIQQVVRGDSAAYFCASSPDRGTNEKLFFGSGTQLSVL.

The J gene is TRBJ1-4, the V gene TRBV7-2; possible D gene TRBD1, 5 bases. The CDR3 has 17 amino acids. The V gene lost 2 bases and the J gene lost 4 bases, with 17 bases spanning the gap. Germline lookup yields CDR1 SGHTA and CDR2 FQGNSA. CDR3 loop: CASSLRPQGPVNEKLFF. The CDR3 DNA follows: TGTGCCAGCAGCTTAAGACCGCAGGGCCCGGTTAATGAAAAACTGTTTTTT.

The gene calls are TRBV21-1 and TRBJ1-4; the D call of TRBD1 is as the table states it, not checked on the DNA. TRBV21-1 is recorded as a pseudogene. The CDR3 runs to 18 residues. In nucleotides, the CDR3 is TGTGCCAGCAGCAAAGAGGAGGGACAGGGGGCTCCCACAGAAAAACTGTTTTTT. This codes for CASSKEEGQGAPTEKLFF.

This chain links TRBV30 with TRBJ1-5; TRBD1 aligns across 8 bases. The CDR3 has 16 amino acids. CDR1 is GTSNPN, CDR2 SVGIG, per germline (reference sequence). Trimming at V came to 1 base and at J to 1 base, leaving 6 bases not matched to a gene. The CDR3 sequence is CAWSADRTGSNQPQHF. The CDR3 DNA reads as TGTGCCTGGAGTGCAGACAGGACAGGGAGCAATCAGCCCCAGCATTTT.

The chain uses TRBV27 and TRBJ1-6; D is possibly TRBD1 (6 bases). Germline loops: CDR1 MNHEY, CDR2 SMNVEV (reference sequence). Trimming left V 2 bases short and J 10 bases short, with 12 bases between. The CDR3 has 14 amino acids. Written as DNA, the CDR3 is TGTGCCAGCAGTTTAGGCAGGGGTCGCTCACCCCTCCACTTT. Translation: CASSLGRGRSPLHF.

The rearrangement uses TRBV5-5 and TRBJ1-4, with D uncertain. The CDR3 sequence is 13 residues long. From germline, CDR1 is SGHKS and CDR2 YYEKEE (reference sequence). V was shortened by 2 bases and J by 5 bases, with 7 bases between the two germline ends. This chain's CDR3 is CASSFWANEKLFF. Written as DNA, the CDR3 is TGTGCCAGCAGCTTCTGGGCCAATGAAAAACTGTTTTTT.

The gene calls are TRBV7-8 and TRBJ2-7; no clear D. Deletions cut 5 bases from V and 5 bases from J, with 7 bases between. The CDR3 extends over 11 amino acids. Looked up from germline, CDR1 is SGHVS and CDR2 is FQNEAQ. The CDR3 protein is CASSSRHEQYF. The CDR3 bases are TGTGCCAGCAGCAGCAGACACGAGCAGTACTTC.

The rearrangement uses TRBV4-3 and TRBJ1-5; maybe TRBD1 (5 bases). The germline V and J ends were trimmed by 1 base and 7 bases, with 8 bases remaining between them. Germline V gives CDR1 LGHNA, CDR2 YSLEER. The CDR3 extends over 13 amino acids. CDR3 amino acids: CASSQARGQPQHF. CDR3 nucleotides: TGCGCCAGCAGCCAAGCTAGGGGCCAGCCCCAGCATTTT.

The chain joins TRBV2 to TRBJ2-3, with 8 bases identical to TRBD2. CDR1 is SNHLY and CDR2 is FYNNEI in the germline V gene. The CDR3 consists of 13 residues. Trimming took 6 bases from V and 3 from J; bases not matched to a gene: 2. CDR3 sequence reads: CASRLAETDTQYF. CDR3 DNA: TGTGCCAGCAGACTAGCGGAAACAGATACGCAGTATTTT.

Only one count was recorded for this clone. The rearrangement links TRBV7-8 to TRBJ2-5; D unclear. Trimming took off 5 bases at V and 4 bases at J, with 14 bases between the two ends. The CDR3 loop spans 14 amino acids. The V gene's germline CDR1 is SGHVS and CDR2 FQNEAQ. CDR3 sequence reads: CASSPYEASETQYF. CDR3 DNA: TGTGCCAGCAGCCCGTATGAGGCTTCAGAGACCCAGTACTTC.

CDR3: CASSSPQGAPYEQYF. CDR3 coding DNA: TGTGCCAGCAGTTCCCCACAGGGGGCCCCCTACGAGCAGTACTTC. The chain is built from TRBV28 and TRBJ2-7; 9 bases fit TRBD1. Germline CDR1 is MDHEN and CDR2 is SYDVKM. J lost 2 bases, V lost 4 bases, and 6 bases had no gene match. CDR3 length equals 15 residues.

This CDR3 is CASSPPWGGSSYNEQFF. CDR3 in DNA: TGTGCCAGCTCACCACCGTGGGGCGGGAGCTCCTACAATGAGCAGTTCTTC. The chain employs TRBV18 and TRBJ2-1, with 7 bases lining up with TRBD2. The V gene end was trimmed by 0 bases and the J gene end by 0 bases; junction bases not matched to a gene: 5. This CDR3 contains 17 residues. Looked up from germline, CDR1 is KGHSH and CDR2 is LQKENI. The full variable domain, in which reference TRBV18 and TRBJ2-1 provide the parts outside the CDR3, is NAGVMQNPRHLVRRRGQEARLRCSPMKGHSHVYWYRQLPEEGLKFMVYLQKENIIDESGMPKERFSAEFPKEGPSILRIQQVVRGDSAAYFCASSPPWGGSSYNEQFFGPGTRLTVL.

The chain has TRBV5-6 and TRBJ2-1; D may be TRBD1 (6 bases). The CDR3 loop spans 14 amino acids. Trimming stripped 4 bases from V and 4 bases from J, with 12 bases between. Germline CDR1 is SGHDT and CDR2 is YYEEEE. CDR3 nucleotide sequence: TGTGCCAGCAGCCCAATGACAGGTTACAATGAGCAGTTCTTC. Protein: CASSPMTGYNEQFF.